A selection of T cell receptor beta chains follows, all from one sample in a study of blood T cell repertoires in COVID-19. The data were produced by immunoSEQ multiplex PCR, yet TCRdb's version contains in-frame clones alone and is incomplete. The sample shows more than 150,000 clones, around 80% of them seen only once. What was sequenced was peripheral blood. Every receptor here comes from a woman of 80 years or more with active or convalescent COVID-19. Both conserved end residues are part of each CDR3. The D gene is left open where the match is weak. For some rows the clone size is stated as once, few or many, or as a class when expanded; others skip it.

V gene	J gene	D gene	clone size	CDR3 DNA	CDR3 protein
TRBV7-6	TRBJ2-5	-	-	TGTGCCAGCAGCTTAGTCCGCAGGGCCGACCAAGAGACCCAGTACTTC	CASSLVRRADQETQYF
TRBV20-1	TRBJ2-4	-	-	TGCAGTGCTAGTCTATCCTCCGGGGAAAACATTCAGTACTTC	CSASLSSGENIQYF
TRBV12-3/TRBV12-4	TRBJ1-1	-	-	TGTGCCAGCAGTTTAACTACAAACACTGAAGCTTTCTTT	CASSLTTNTEAFF
TRBV9	TRBJ2-2	-	few	TGTGCCAGCAGCCCATCCCCACTAGGTAACTCCGGGGAGCTGTTTTTT	CASSPSPLGNSGELFF
TRBV3-1/TRBV3-2	TRBJ1-1	-	-	TGTGCCAGCAGCCTCCAGGGGCTCACTGAAGCTTTCTTT	CASSLQGLTEAFF
TRBV19	TRBJ2-7	-	-	TGTGCCAGTAGTATCGCCTCCGGGATCCTGAGGACCTACGAGCAGTACTTC	CASSIASGILRTYEQYF
TRBV28	TRBJ1-1	TRBD1	-	TGTGCCAGCAGTTTGGTTGTAGGGAGACAGGGAACCACTGAAGCTTTCTTT	CASSLVVGRQGTTEAFF
TRBV2	TRBJ1-5	-	-	TGTGCCAGCAGTGGGGGCAGACAACAGCCCCAGCATTTT	CASSGGRQQPQHF
TRBV7-2	TRBJ1-2	-	-	TGTGCCAGCAGCCCTGGGACGTGGACAGCTGGCTACACCTTC	CASSPGTWTAGYTF
TRBV5-6	TRBJ1-1	-	once	TGTGCCAGCAGCTTGCTGGCCACTGAAGCTTTCTTT	CASSLLATEAFF
TRBV5-1	TRBJ2-3	TRBD2	-	TGCGCCAGCAGCGCGATCCCTAGCGGGGGGCCAGGAGATACGCAGTATTTT	CASSAIPSGGPGDTQYF
TRBV9	TRBJ2-7	-	-	TGTGCCAGCAGCGTTGGACAGCATGACGGGCAGTACTTC	CASSVGQHDGQYF
TRBV29-1	TRBJ2-3	-	-	TGCAGCGTCAAACAGGGAAACACAGATACGCAGTATTTT	CSVKQGNTDTQYF
TRBV28	TRBJ2-7	-	few	TGTGCCAGCAGTTTTGGGACTGGCTCCTACGAGCAGTACTTC	CASSFGTGSYEQYF
TRBV2	TRBJ2-3	TRBD2	-	TGTGCCAGCAGCGTCCTAGCGGTTAGCACAGATACGCAGTATTTT	CASSVLAVSTDTQYF
TRBV9	TRBJ2-1	TRBD2	few	TGTGCCAGCAGCGGGACTAGCGGGGGGGCCTGGAATGAGCAGTTCTTC	CASSGTSGGAWNEQFF
TRBV11-2	TRBJ1-2	-	-	TGTGCCAGTCACGGGGGGGATGGCTACACCTTC	CASHGGDGYTF
TRBV7-2	TRBJ2-7	TRBD1	-	TGTGCCAGCAGTCTTATGGGGACAGGGAGCGAGCAGTACTTC	CASSLMGTGSEQYF
TRBV24-1	TRBJ1-1	TRBD1	once	TGTGCCACCAGTGATGCAGGGGGGAGGTACACTGAAGCTTTCTTT	CATSDAGGRYTEAFF
TRBV4-2	TRBJ1-5	TRBD1	once	TGTGCCAGCAGCCAATTAGCCCTGGACAGGGGCAATCAGCCCCAGCATTTT	CASSQLALDRGNQPQHF
TRBV5-1	TRBJ1-4	TRBD1	few	TGCGCCAGCAGAATTACAGGGGGGTATGAAAAACTGTTTTTT	CASRITGGYEKLFF
TRBV20-1	TRBJ1-1	TRBD1	-	TGCAGTGCTCGTGAGGGGACAGGGTACACTGAAGCTTTCTTT	CSAREGTGYTEAFF
TRBV7-2	TRBJ2-2	-	once	TGTGCCAGCAGCTTCAAAACAGGGAACACCGGGGAGCTGTTTTTT	CASSFKTGNTGELFF
TRBV10-1	TRBJ2-7	-	once	TGCGCCAGCAGCTCCAGCGGACCCTACGAGCAGTACTTC	CASSSSGPYEQYF
TRBV28	TRBJ2-7	TRBD1	-	TGTGCCAGCAGTTTCCTCCTCGGACAGGGGGGCGAAGAAGAGCAGTACTTC	CASSFLLGQGGEEEQYF
TRBV23-1	TRBJ1-2	-	-	TGCGCCAGCGGACCACTCAGGTCGCAAGGGACAAACTATGGCTACACCTTC	CASGPLRSQGTNYGYTF
TRBV2	TRBJ1-4	-	once	TGTGCCAGCACCCAAAGGGGGTTCGCTAATGAAAAACTGTTTTTT	CASTQRGFANEKLFF
TRBV3-1/TRBV3-2	TRBJ1-1	TRBD1	-	TGTGCCAGCAGCCGTGCGGGGGGGACAGTGAACACTGAAGCTTTCTTT	CASSRAGGTVNTEAFF
TRBV18	TRBJ2-7	-	-	TGTGCCAGCTCACCCGACGGGACACCTATCTACGAGCAGTACTTC	CASSPDGTPIYEQYF
TRBV19	TRBJ1-5	TRBD1	-	TGTGCCAGTAGTATAAGGACAGGGGGTCTCAATCAGCCCCAGCATTTT	CASSIRTGGLNQPQHF
TRBV28	TRBJ2-7	-	-	TGTGCCACCTTGGACGGGAAATCCTACGAGCAGTACTTC	CATLDGKSYEQYF
TRBV19	TRBJ2-7	-	few	TGTGCCAGTAGTCCGGGAACCGGAGGGCAGTACTTC	CASSPGTGGQYF
TRBV14	TRBJ1-3	TRBD1	-	TGTGCCAGCAGCCAACCGGGGACAGGGGATCCTGGAAACACCATATATTTT	CASSQPGTGDPGNTIYF
TRBV5-5	TRBJ1-4	TRBD1	-	TGTGCCAGCAGCTTGGACGGGACAGGGGTACTCGGGGAAAAACTGTTTTTT	CASSLDGTGVLGEKLFF
TRBV28	TRBJ2-7	-	-	TGTGCCAGCAGTTCACCGAGGAGAGACTACGAGCAGTACTTC	CASSSPRRDYEQYF
TRBV29-1	TRBJ2-7	-	few	TGCAGCGTTGAAGATTATGAGGGTTCGTACGAGCAGTACTTC	CSVEDYEGSYEQYF
TRBV19	TRBJ1-2	-	-	TGTGCCAGTAACAGCCAGGCGCGAAACTTCCGCAGTGGCTACACCTTC	CASNSQARNFRSGYTF